Listed here is a single T cell receptor beta chain. Its antigen is still unknown. No base quality information exists; no much larger clone differs at one position. The Quick-DNA Microprep Kit was used to extract genomic DNA from the sorted cells. Amplification of TCRbeta DNA was done with the immunoSEQ hsTCRbeta kit, following the protocol from the manufacturer. TCRbeta libraries were sequenced on an Illumina MiSeq instrument. From the authors' description of their analysis: After out-of-frame sequences were removed, 2,204,828 distinct TCRbeta sequences remained, averaging around 67,000 per individual. Each individual was scored according to the count of 164 previously reported CMV-associated TCRbeta sequences and the total productive distinct TCRbeta count. A beta-binomial model was reimplemented in Python, and scikit-learn random forests with default parameters were trained on data from the US cohort. Classifier performance on the Belgian cohort was summarized as median AUC with percentile confidence intervals calculated over 10,000 bootstrap iterations. In TCRdb, the immuneACCESS table is reduced to in-frame sequences with V and J assigned. These tables do not hold every clone; where another copy was compared, an unresolved V gene accounts for under half, and the others remain unexplained. V, J and clone size were drawn from that table, and D and trimming were deduced from the DNA. This sample lists some 58,000 clones; roughly four fifths were detected once. In total, the top ten clones hold 0.88% of the sample.

A FACSAria II was used to sort memory CD4+ T cells, defined as single viable CD3+CD4+CD8-CD45RO+ cells. CMV serostatus was determined with a Roche Elecsys assay detecting serum IgG against CMV pp150, pp28, p38 and p52. Once the samples were thawed, total CD4+ T cells were enriched through positive selection using CD4 magnetic microbeads. The samples came from a different study that was designed specifically to examine the CD4+ T cell memory repertoire. Following standard operating procedures, peripheral blood mononuclear cells were isolated and cryopreserved, while serum was kept at -80 degrees C. Staining used CD3-PerCP (BW264/56), CD4-APC (RPA-T4), CD45RO-PE (UCHT1) and CD8-Pacific Orange (3B5) antibodies, with Sytox blue excluding non-viable cells. The data stem from a study of memory CD4+ T cells and cytomegalovirus serostatus (dated by TCRdb to about 2019). Concerning the study at large: The 35 or so healthy Belgian adults in the cohort included 9 who were CMV seropositive and some 25 who were CMV seronegative. CD4+ memory TCRbeta repertoires of a Belgian cohort with known cytomegalovirus serostatus were sequenced in order to replicate a published TCR-based CMV serostatus classifier. General study outcomes and caveats: Of fewer than 200 previously reported CMV-associated TCRbeta sequences, about 68 appeared in the CD4+ memory repertoires, each in one to five individuals. For predicting CMV serostatus, the median bootstrapped AUC was approximately 0.95 using the original framework and approximately 0.9 using a US-trained random forest. On the Belgian cohort, the classifier based on the original framework reached a median bootstrapped AUC of roughly 0.94, with a 95% CI of 0.76-1.00. The results were read as suggesting that the CMV-associated TCR signature is, for the most part, present in the CD4+ memory repertoire. Only CD4+CD45RO+ memory cells were sequenced, in contrast to the original study, in which naive and memory CD4+ and CD8+ populations were covered.

The CDR3 holds 20 amino acids from the cysteine to the phenylalanine. Only the CDR3 part of the read is kept: 60 bases, read in frame from the first base. CDR1 is given as MGHRA and CDR2 as YSYEKL, both from the germline V gene. V drops 3 bases and J drops 0 bases, leaving 26 bases in between. The TCR was taken from an adult in good health and CMV-seronegative. The chain links TRBV4-1 with TRBJ1-2, and the D gene may be TRBD1, 6 bases matching. Sequenced input: memory CD4+ T cells from blood. The CDR3 protein: CASSQAGGGGPSRPNYGYTF. The bases are TGCGCCAGCAGCCAGGCCGGGGGAGGGGGACCGTCGAGACCTAACTATGGCTACACCTTC.